A single T cell receptor beta chain is shown here with its context. Germline V lookup: CDR1 SGHTS, CDR2 YDEGEE. The length of the CDR3 is 15 residues. Trimming cost V 1 base and J 8 bases, with 15 bases left between them. These data come from a study of control samples from healthy donors and cancer patients. The method was immunoSEQ multiplex PCR; TCRdb's version includes in-frame clones alone and lacks a portion of them. The data contain tens of thousands of clones, approximately 95% of them seen just once; the ten biggest clones take up 1.5% to 2%. This clonotype was sampled from a woman in her twenties or thirties in good health. The genes are TRBV5-8 and TRBJ1-4, with no clear D. Sequenced sample: blood. The CDR3 DNA follows: TGTGCCAGCAGCTTGACTCTCTCTGCTCCAGAAAAACTGTTTTTT. This translates into CASSLTLSAPEKLFF.